The rows below give T cell receptor beta chains drawn from one sample of a study of blood T cell repertoires in COVID-19. TCRdb's copy holds only in-frame clones and misses some; the assay was immunoSEQ multiplex PCR. The sample holds roughly 460,000 clones, over 85% seen once. The sample consisted of peripheral blood. Receptor source: a man between 18 and 29 years old with COVID-19, enrolled during active disease. CDR3s include the opening cysteine and the closing phenylalanine or tryptophan. D genes are given only for firm matches. Clone size is stated in some rows and not others, as once, few, many or a class when expanded.

d_call | clone_size | j_call | v_call | cdr3_aa | cdr3_nt
- | - | TRBJ2-2 | TRBV7-9 | CASSAPGPGELFF | TGTGCCAGCAGCGCCCCAGGGCCCGGGGAGCTGTTTTTT
TRBD1 | - | TRBJ1-2 | TRBV27 | CASSLGTGVGGYTF | TGTGCCAGCAGTTTAGGGACAGGGGTAGGGGGCTACACCTTC
TRBD1 | few | TRBJ1-2 | TRBV11-3 | CASSPLRDSTANYGYTF | TGTGCCAGCAGCCCGCTCAGGGACAGCACAGCTAACTATGGCTACACCTTC
TRBD1 | - | TRBJ1-4 | TRBV6-4 | CASPLGQPTVPNEKLFF | TGTGCCAGCCCCCTGGGACAGCCTACAGTCCCCAATGAAAAACTGTTTTTT
TRBD1 | - | TRBJ2-5 | TRBV5-1 | CASSPGQGKETQYF | TGCGCCAGCAGCCCGGGACAGGGGAAAGAGACCCAGTACTTC
- | - | TRBJ2-1 | TRBV7-9 | CLAGAYNEQFF | TGTCTAGCTGGGGCCTACAATGAGCAGTTCTTC
TRBD1 | few | TRBJ2-3 | TRBV4-1 | CASSQTGTGSTDTQYF | TGCGCCAGCAGCCAAACCGGGACAGGGAGCACAGATACGCAGTATTTT
TRBD2 | - | TRBJ2-1 | TRBV5-1 | CASSLGLAGGENEQFF | TGCGCCAGCAGCTTGGGGCTAGCGGGAGGGGAGAATGAGCAGTTCTTC
- | - | TRBJ2-1 | TRBV11-2 | CASKAGWVDEQFF | TGTGCCAGCAAGGCGGGATGGGTGGATGAGCAGTTCTTC
TRBD2 | - | TRBJ2-5 | TRBV12-5 | CASGLGAGGAQETQYF | TGTGCTAGTGGTTTGGGGGCGGGAGGTGCCCAAGAGACCCAGTACTTC
- | - | TRBJ2-1 | TRBV19 | CASSTEGAGMRVYNEQFF | TGTGCCAGTAGTACCGAAGGGGCGGGGATGCGGGTATACAATGAGCAGTTCTTC
TRBD1 | - | TRBJ2-7 | TRBV19 | CASSDRAYEQYF | TGTGCCAGTAGCGACAGGGCCTACGAGCAGTACTTC
TRBD1 | many | TRBJ1-1 | TRBV27 | CASSQATAGQGARAFF | TGTGCCAGCAGCCAAGCTACAGCGGGGCAGGGGGCGAGAGCTTTCTTT
TRBD2 | - | TRBJ2-7 | TRBV5-1 | CASSYSPIAGQPYEQYF | TGCGCCAGCAGCTACTCACCGATAGCGGGGCAACCCTACGAGCAGTACTTC
- | - | TRBJ1-1 | TRBV10-1 | CASSESTPTGEAFF | TGCGCCAGCAGTGAGTCGACGCCGACGGGTGAAGCTTTCTTT
- | - | TRBJ2-3 | TRBV11-2 | CASSLGLADTQYF | TGTGCCAGCAGCTTAGGACTCGCGGATACGCAGTATTTT
TRBD1 | - | TRBJ2-1 | TRBV7-6 | CASSFAGTGVSYNEQFF | TGTGCCAGCAGCTTTGCCGGGACAGGGGTCTCCTACAATGAGCAGTTCTTC
TRBD2 | - | TRBJ2-5 | TRBV6-5 | CASRPGTSEAETQYF | TGTGCCAGCAGACCCGGGACTAGTGAGGCGGAGACCCAGTACTTC
- | - | TRBJ2-7 | TRBV5-5 | CASSEPGTPTYEQYF | TGTGCCAGCAGCGAACCCGGGACTCCGACCTACGAGCAGTACTTC
- | - | TRBJ2-2 | TRBV6-5 | CAMSNRMNTGELFF | TGTGCCATGTCAAACAGGATGAACACCGGGGAGCTGTTTTTT
- | once | TRBJ1-1 | TRBV18 | CASSPSRTENTEAFF | TGTGCCAGCTCACCTTCGAGGACAGAGAACACTGAAGCTTTCTTT
TRBD1 | - | TRBJ1-4 | TRBV11-2 | CASSSDRGYYEKLFF | TGTGCCAGCAGCTCCGACAGGGGGTACTATGAAAAACTGTTTTTT
TRBD1 | - | TRBJ2-3 | TRBV18 | CASSPQTGATDTQYF | TGTGCCAGCTCACCGCAGACAGGGGCCACAGATACGCAGTATTTT
- | - | TRBJ1-1 | TRBV7-9 | CASSLGAGEPWNTEAFF | TGTGCCAGCAGCTTAGGCGCAGGGGAACCCTGGAACACTGAAGCTTTCTTT
- | - | TRBJ2-5 | TRBV7-7 | CASSSDTEETQYF | TGTGCCAGCAGCTCCGACACCGAAGAGACCCAGTACTTC
TRBD1 | - | TRBJ1-2 | TRBV3-1/TRBV3-2 | CASSPPTGGSYGYTF | TGTGCCAGCAGCCCTCCTACAGGGGGATCATATGGCTACACCTTC
TRBD2 | - | TRBJ2-7 | TRBV4-2 | CASSRSGYEQYF | TGTGCCAGCAGCCGTAGCGGGTACGAGCAGTACTTC
TRBD1 | - | TRBJ1-4 | TRBV4-1 | CASRWTGGNEKLFF | TGCGCCAGCAGATGGACAGGGGGCAATGAAAAACTGTTTTTT
- | - | TRBJ2-3 | TRBV12-3/TRBV12-4 | CASSFDGDTQYF | TGTGCCAGCAGTTTCGACGGGGATACGCAGTATTTT
TRBD1 | - | TRBJ2-2 | TRBV9 | CASSVGRPGGPINTGELFF | TGTGCCAGCAGCGTAGGTCGACCAGGGGGCCCTATCAACACCGGGGAGCTGTTTTTT
TRBD2 | once | TRBJ2-1 | TRBV7-3 | CASSPGLAGENEQFF | TGTGCCAGCAGCCCGGGACTAGCGGGAGAGAATGAGCAGTTCTTC